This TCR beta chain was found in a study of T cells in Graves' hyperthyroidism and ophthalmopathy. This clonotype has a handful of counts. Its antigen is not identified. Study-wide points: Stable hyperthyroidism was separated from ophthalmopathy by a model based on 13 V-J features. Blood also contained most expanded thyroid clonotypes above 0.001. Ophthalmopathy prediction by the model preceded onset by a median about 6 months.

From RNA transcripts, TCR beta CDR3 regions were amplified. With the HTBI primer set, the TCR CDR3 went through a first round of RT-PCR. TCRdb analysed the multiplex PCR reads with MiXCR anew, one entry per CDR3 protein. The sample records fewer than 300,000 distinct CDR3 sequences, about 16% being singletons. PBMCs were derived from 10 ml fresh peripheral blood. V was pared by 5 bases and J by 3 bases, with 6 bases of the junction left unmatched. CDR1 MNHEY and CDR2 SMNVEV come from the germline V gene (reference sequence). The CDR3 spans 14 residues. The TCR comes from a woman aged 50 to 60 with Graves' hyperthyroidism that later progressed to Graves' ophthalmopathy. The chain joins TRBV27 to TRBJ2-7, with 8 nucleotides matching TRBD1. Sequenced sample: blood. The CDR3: CASSPGTGLYEQYF. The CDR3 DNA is TGTGCCAGCAGTCCCGGGACAGGTCTCTACGAGCAGTACTTC.